This T cell receptor (beta chain) was recovered during a study of CD8 T cells in Susac syndrome. For the study at large: The sequenced Susac syndrome patients comprised six with active disease and about eight in remission. Study-level points and caveats: In total CD8+ repertoires, about 15 Susac-specific public clones were detected, and CD8+ TEMRA repertoires contained 5 or 6.

The authors reverse transcribed roughly 0.5 to 1 ug RNA with random hexamers. Coverage of TCR beta CDR3 amplification by immunoSEQ multiplex PCR extended to 54 Vbeta and 13 Jbeta. TCRdb reanalysed the immunoSEQ multiplex PCR reads using MiXCR and keeps one entry per CDR3 protein. The sample carries tens of thousands of distinct CDR3 sequences, about 96% recorded once. For this clonotype: Its antigen is as yet unknown.

CDR1 is SGHRS and CDR2 is YFSETQ in the germline V gene. CDR3 length equals 15 residues. V was shortened by 2 bases and J by 7 bases, with 13 bases between the two germline ends. The sequenced sample was CD8+ T cells from PBMCs. This TCR was recovered from a human donor with Susac syndrome. This chain uses TRBV5-1 with TRBJ1-6; TRBD1 might be the D (5 bases). The DNA of the CDR3 is TGCGCCAGCAGCTTAGGGGAAGGTGGGAATTCACCCCTCCACTTT. Its protein is CASSLGEGGNSPLHF.